This T cell receptor (beta chain) is drawn from a study of neurological immune-mediated disorders. Germline lookup yields CDR1 SEHNR and CDR2 FQNEAQ (reference sequence). The CDR3 loop spans 15 amino acids. Findings of the study overall: Falling below healthy controls, multiple sclerosis showed the least TCR clonal expansion, while HTLV-1-associated myelopathy showed the most.

One entry per CDR3 protein, called by TCRdb with MiXCR from the 5' RACE reads. The table shows tens of thousands of distinct CDR3 sequences, with 3.5% to 5% occurring only once. This clonotype has a count of ten or more. Its matching antigen is unknown. One junction end does not reproduce the germline sequence, and a read error may be involved. The rearrangement uses TRBV7-9 and TRBJ2-1; perhaps TRBD2 as D (6 bases). This sequence originates from a young man with multiple sclerosis. The specimen sequenced was PBMCs. CDR3 nucleotides: TGTGCCAGCAGCTCTACCTCGGGGGAATACAATGGGCAGTTCTTC. Protein sequence: CASSSTSGEYNGQFF.